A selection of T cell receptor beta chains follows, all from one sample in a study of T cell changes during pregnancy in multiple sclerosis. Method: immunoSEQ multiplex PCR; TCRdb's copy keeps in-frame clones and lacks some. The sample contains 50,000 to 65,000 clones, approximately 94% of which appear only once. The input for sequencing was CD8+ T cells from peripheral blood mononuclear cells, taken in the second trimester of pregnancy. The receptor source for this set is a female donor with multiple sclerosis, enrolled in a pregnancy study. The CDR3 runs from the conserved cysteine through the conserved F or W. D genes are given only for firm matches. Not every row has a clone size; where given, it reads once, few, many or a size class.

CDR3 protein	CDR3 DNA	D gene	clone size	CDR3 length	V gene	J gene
CASSSLLAGVEDTQYF	TGCGCCAGCAGCTCGTTACTAGCGGGAGTAGAAGATACGCAGTATTTT	TRBD2	-	16	TRBV5-1	TRBJ2-3
CSVESGGLNYGYTF	TGCAGCGTTGAGAGCGGGGGGCTGAACTATGGCTACACCTTC	-	-	14	TRBV29-1	TRBJ1-2
CASGRVTSGRAYDTGELFF	TGTGCCAGTGGCCGGGTTACTAGCGGGAGGGCCTATGACACCGGGGAGCTGTTTTTT	TRBD2	-	19	TRBV19	TRBJ2-2
CASTLELKDRGGNQPQHF	TGTGCCAGCACCCTCGAACTAAAGGACAGGGGAGGCAATCAGCCCCAGCATTTT	TRBD1	-	18	TRBV5-6	TRBJ1-5
CAISELTAISGNTIYF	TGTGCCATCAGTGAGTTGACAGCCATCTCTGGAAACACCATATATTTT	-	-	16	TRBV10-3	TRBJ1-3
CASSFVGLARDEQFF	TGTGCCAGCAGTTTCGTGGGACTAGCGCGTGATGAGCAGTTCTTC	TRBD2	-	15	TRBV27	TRBJ2-1
CASSKGGSACRTGELFF	TGTGCCAGCAGCAAAGGGGGTAGCGCCTGCAGAACCGGGGAGCTGTTTTTT	-	-	17	TRBV21-1	TRBJ2-2
CASSLSGLGAGREQFF	TGTGCCAGCAGCTTATCAGGACTAGGGGCCGGGAGGGAGCAGTTCTTC	TRBD2	once	16	TRBV13	TRBJ2-1
CASSGAGTGNNQPQHF	TGTGCCAGCAGCGGCGCCGGGACAGGAAACAATCAGCCCCAGCATTTT	TRBD1	-	16	TRBV27	TRBJ1-5
CASSVAGLAGETQYF	TGTGCCAGCAGCGTAGCCGGACTAGCGGGAGAGACCCAGTACTTC	TRBD2	-	15	TRBV9	TRBJ2-5
CASSAGYEQYF	TGTGCCAGCAGTGCCGGGTACGAGCAGTACTTC	-	-	11	TRBV27	TRBJ2-7
CASSSRQGYGYTF	TGTGCCAGTAGCTCCAGACAGGGCTATGGCTACACCTTC	TRBD1	-	13	TRBV19	TRBJ1-2
CASSFGRGTDTQYF	TGTGCCAGCAGTTTTGGCAGGGGCACAGATACGCAGTATTTT	-	once	14	TRBV28	TRBJ2-3
CASRIQGVGPYNEQFF	TGTGCCAGCAGGATACAGGGGGTGGGTCCCTACAATGAGCAGTTCTTC	TRBD1	once	16	TRBV2	TRBJ2-1
CASQGISSYNEQFF	TGCGCCAGCCAGGGGATTAGCTCCTACAATGAGCAGTTCTTC	-	-	14	TRBV5-1	TRBJ2-1
CASSFPGQGTDTQYF	TGTGCCAGCAGCTTTCCCGGACAAGGCACAGATACGCAGTATTTT	-	once	15	TRBV7-9	TRBJ2-3
CASSLERGSYAFF	TGTGCCAGCAGCTTAGAACGGGGTTCTTATGCTTTCTTT	-	-	13	TRBV7-6	TRBJ1-1
CASSKTSGSMWEQYF	TGTGCCAGCAGCAAGACTAGCGGGAGTATGTGGGAGCAGTACTTC	TRBD2	-	15	TRBV7-8	TRBJ2-7
CASGPGINQPQHF	TGTGCCAGCGGTCCAGGAATCAATCAGCCCCAGCATTTT	-	-	13	TRBV27	TRBJ1-5
CASSRRGPSYEQYF	TGCGCCAGCAGTCGAAGGGGCCCTAGCTACGAGCAGTACTTC	-	-	14	TRBV23-1	TRBJ2-7
CASASRDRVGEQYF	TGTGCTAGTGCCTCCCGGGACAGGGTAGGCGAGCAGTACTTC	TRBD1	-	14	TRBV12-5	TRBJ2-7
CASSNPRGDGYTF	TGTGCCAGCAGTAACCCCAGGGGAGATGGCTACACCTTC	-	-	13	TRBV28	TRBJ1-2
CATTVGQGPGEQYF	TGTGCCACCACCGTAGGACAGGGGCCGGGCGAGCAGTACTTC	TRBD1	-	14	TRBV19	TRBJ2-7
CATLQGKTGELFF	TGTGCCACCTTACAGGGAAAAACCGGGGAGCTGTTTTTT	-	-	13	TRBV27	TRBJ2-2
CASSLPGGLEQYF	TGTGCCAGCAGTCTCCCGGGGGGGCTTGAGCAGTACTTC	TRBD2	-	13	TRBV27	TRBJ2-7
CASSMVAAGTDTQYF	TGTGCCAGCAGTATGGTAGCTGCCGGCACAGATACGCAGTATTTT	-	-	15	TRBV6-5	TRBJ2-3
CASRNGLAQYF	TGTGCCAGCCGAAACGGACTAGCCCAGTACTTC	TRBD2	-	11	TRBV2	TRBJ2-5
CASSVTNEYEQYF	TGCGCCAGCAGCGTTACTAATGAATACGAGCAGTACTTC	-	-	13	TRBV5-1	TRBJ2-7
CASSYGPDLSEKLFF	TGTGCCAGCAGTTACGGGCCGGACTTGTCTGAAAAACTGTTTTTT	-	-	15	TRBV6-5	TRBJ1-4
CASNKDRPSTDTQYF	TGTGCCAGCAATAAGGACAGGCCTAGCACAGATACGCAGTATTTT	TRBD1	-	15	TRBV13	TRBJ2-3
CASSKLEAGASYEQYF	TGTGCCAGCAGCAAATTAGAGGCCGGAGCCTCCTACGAGCAGTACTTC	-	-	16	TRBV21-1	TRBJ2-7
CASSPGANTGELFF	TGTGCCAGCAGCCCCGGGGCGAACACCGGGGAGCTGTTTTTT	-	-	14	TRBV11-3	TRBJ2-2
CASSLAGGRSYEQYF	TGTGCCAGCAGCTTAGCGGGAGGCCGCTCCTACGAGCAGTACTTC	-	-	15	TRBV7-9	TRBJ2-7
CASSYSMRGGNYGYTF	TGTGCCAGCAGTTACTCGATGAGGGGGGGGAACTATGGCTACACCTTC	-	-	16	TRBV6-5	TRBJ1-2